This T cell receptor (beta chain) was recovered during a study of blood T cell repertoires in COVID-19 (dated by TCRdb to 2020 to 2021). In the study overall: The collaborator samples originated in the United States, Italy and Spain and spanned the acute and convalescent phases of COVID-19. The prospective study material was composed of cDNA or gDNA derived from T cells, B-cell-depleted T cells, or PBMCs. Deeply sampled blood TCRbeta repertoires from subjects exposed to, actively infected with, or recovered from COVID-19 were included in the dataset. Sample metadata almost always included a de-identified subject ID, COVID-19 status, age in years and sex. The repertoires were released in a freely available public database meant as a resource for research on the immune response to SARS-CoV-2. Where HLA class I and class II types were available, the types were taken from metadata supplied by the sample provider, not from assay-based typing. Samples were obtained from the ongoing ImmuneRACE study (first 160 participants) and from about 1,300 subjects provided by 6 global collaborators.

Collaborating institutions collected whole blood in K2EDTA tubes following their own protocols. For TCRbeta analysis, collaborator samples were shipped as frozen whole blood, as isolated PBMCs, or as DNA extracted from either sample type. The junction shows trimming of 3 bases on V and 2 bases on J, plus 8 bases between the germline ends. The CDR3 spans 14 residues, from the cysteine through the phenylalanine. Only the CDR3 region is kept as DNA, spanning 42 bases read in frame from base 1. CDR1 is given as KGHSH and CDR2 as LQKENI, both from the germline V gene. Summary of the overall study and its limitations: The quantity of clinical and demographic metadata differed by source and by participant and was supplied without curation.

The immunoSEQ Assay, a bias-controlled multiplex PCR, was used to amplify TCRbeta CDR3 regions from genomic DNA. The paper's processing steps were these. Nucleated cell counts per sample were estimated from amplification of reference gene primers within the assay. To quantify the absolute abundance of each unique TCRbeta CDR3 rearrangement, sequence reads were collapsed and filtered. Productive Simpson clonality was computed per sample as the square root of Simpson's diversity index over productive rearrangements. Not all clones reach the TCRdb copy of this immuneACCESS table, which keeps in-frame sequences only. Checked studies attribute under half of the gap to unresolved V genes and leave the rest unexplained. Clonal size and the V and J genes are those of that table, whereas D and trimming came from the DNA. This sample comprises roughly 30,000 clones, 72% of them detected only once. Under 25% of the sample lies in the top ten.

With respect to this clone: This receptor's antigen is unknown. No clone much larger than this one lies a single base away; base qualities are absent.

This TCR was sampled from a boy aged 2-9 years with active or convalescent COVID-19. The chain links TRBV18 with TRBJ1-5; the best D guess is TRBD1, with 5 bases matching. The sequenced sample was peripheral blood. The CDR3 reads as follows: CASSPGGGNQPQHF. The DNA sequence follows: TGTGCCAGCTCACCGGGGGGGGGCAATCAGCCCCAGCATTTT.